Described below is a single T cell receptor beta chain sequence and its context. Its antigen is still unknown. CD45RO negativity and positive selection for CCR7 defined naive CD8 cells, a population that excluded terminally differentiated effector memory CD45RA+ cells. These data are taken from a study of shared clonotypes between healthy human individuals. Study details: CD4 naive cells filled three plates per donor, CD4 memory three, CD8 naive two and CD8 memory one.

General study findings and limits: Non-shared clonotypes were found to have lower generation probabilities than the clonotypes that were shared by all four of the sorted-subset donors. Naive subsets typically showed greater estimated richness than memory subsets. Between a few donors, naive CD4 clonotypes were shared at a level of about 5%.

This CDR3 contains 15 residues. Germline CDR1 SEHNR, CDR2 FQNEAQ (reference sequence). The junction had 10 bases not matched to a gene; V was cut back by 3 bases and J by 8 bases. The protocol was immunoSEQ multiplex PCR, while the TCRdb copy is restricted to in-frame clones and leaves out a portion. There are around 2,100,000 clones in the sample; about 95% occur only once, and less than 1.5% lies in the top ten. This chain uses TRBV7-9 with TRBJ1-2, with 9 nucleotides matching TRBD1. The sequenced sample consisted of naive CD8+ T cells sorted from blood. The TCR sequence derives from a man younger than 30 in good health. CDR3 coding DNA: TGTGCCAGCAGCTTCGCCTCACAGGGGGCGATCGGCTACACCTTC. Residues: CASSFASQGAIGYTF.